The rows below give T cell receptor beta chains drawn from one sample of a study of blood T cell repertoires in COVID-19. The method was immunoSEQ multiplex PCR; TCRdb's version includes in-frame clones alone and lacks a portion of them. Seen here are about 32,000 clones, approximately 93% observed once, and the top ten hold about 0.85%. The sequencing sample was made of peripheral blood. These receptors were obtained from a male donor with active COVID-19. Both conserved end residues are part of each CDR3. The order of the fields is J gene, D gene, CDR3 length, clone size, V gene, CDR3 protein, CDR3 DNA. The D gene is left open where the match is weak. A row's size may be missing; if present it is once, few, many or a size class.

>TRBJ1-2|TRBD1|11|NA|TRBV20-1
CSTRTGLSYTF
TGCAGTACACGGACAGGGTTAAGCTACACCTTC
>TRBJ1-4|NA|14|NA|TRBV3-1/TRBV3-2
CASSHLAAGEKLFF
TGTGCCAGCAGCCATTTGGCGGCAGGGGAAAAACTGTTTTTT
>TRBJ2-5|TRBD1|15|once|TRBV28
CASSTQGQGMETQYF
TGTGCCAGCAGTACACAAGGACAGGGGATGGAGACCCAGTACTTC
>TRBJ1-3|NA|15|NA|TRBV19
CASSPLHYSGNTIYF
TGTGCCAGTAGTCCCCTACACTACTCTGGAAACACCATATATTTT
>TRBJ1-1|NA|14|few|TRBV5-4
CASSGGRVYTEAFF
TGTGCCAGCAGCGGGGGGAGAGTTTACACTGAAGCTTTCTTT
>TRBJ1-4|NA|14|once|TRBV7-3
CASSQTGNNEKLFF
TGTGCCAGCAGCCAAACAGGGAATAATGAAAAACTGTTTTTT
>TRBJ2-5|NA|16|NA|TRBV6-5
CASSYPSTVGRETQYF
TGTGCCAGCAGTTACCCTTCAACGGTTGGGAGGGAGACCCAGTACTTC
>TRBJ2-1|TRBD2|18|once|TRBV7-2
CASSLVLGVGGGADEQFF
TGTGCCAGCAGCTTAGTGTTAGGTGTCGGCGGGGGGGCCGATGAGCAGTTCTTC
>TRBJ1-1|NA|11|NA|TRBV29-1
CSVETPGSSFF
TGCAGCGTGGAAACCCCAGGTTCGTCTTTCTTT
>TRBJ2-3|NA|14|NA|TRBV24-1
CATSSGHRTDTQYF
TGTGCCACCAGTAGTGGACATCGCACAGATACGCAGTATTTT
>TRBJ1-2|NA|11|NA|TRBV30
CAWTTGYGYTF
TGTGCCTGGACAACGGGCTATGGCTACACCTTC
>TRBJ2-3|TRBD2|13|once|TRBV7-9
CAGTTSSTDTQYF
TGTGCCGGGACTACAAGCAGCACAGATACGCAGTATTTT
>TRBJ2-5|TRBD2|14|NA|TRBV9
CASSVSGGEETQYF
TGTGCCAGCAGCGTTAGCGGGGGGGAAGAGACCCAGTACTTC
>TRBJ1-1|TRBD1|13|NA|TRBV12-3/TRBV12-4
CASSGQGNTEAFF
TGTGCCAGCAGCGGACAGGGGAACACTGAAGCTTTCTTT